This TCR beta chain stems from a study of CD8+ T cells in alopecia areata. Study as a whole: Tofacitinib administration persisted for 6 to 18 months, succeeded by 6 months off drug. Patients given treatment had severity scored by the percentage of scalp area affected. Points from the study as a whole: The study found tofacitinib significantly decreased scalp clonality and expanded CD8+ clones among the top 100.

The treatment was: oral pan-JAK inhibitor, 5-10 mg twice daily. Details on this clone: What it recognizes is unknown.

RNA extraction was followed by reverse transcription into cDNA, which acted as the sequencing template. The assay was immunoSEQ multiplex PCR, and TCRdb's table has in-frame clones only and misses some. The table shows about 190,000 clones, with 45% to 65% occurring only once. The receptor's source is a human donor with alopecia areata. Sequenced here: CD4+ T cells sorted from blood, sampled at week 4, from a patient treated with tofacitinib.

The CDR3 DNA reads as TGTGCCAGCACGGAGAGACCCTCCTACGAGCAGTACTTC. Amino acid sequence: CASTERPSYEQYF. This chain links TRBV6-5 with TRBJ2-7; no definite D call. Germline V gene data show CDR1 as MNHEY and CDR2 as SVGAGI. The CDR3 has 13 residues. The V end was cut by 7 bases, the J end by 0 bases, with 10 bases between.